The present TCR beta chain was sequenced within a study of shared clonotypes between healthy human individuals. The overall study: Each donor's CD4 naive and CD4 memory cells filled three plates apiece, CD8 naive two, and CD8 memory one. Study observations and caveats: Sharing of clonotypes among donors was expected to vary with sequencing depth. Sharing across four donors was highest in naive CD4 (around 5%) and lowest in memory CD8 (around 0.4%).

Only in-frame clones appear in the TCRdb table, and some are missing; sequencing was by immunoSEQ multiplex PCR. Of some 800,000 clones in the sample, 90% to 95% were seen once. CD45RO-negative, CCR7-selected cells formed the naive CD8 fraction, which excluded terminally differentiated effector memory CD45RA+ cells. The table lists this clone with a few counts. Its antigen is unknown. Germline lookup yields CDR1 SQVTM and CDR2 ANQGSEA. The CDR3 extends over 11 amino acids. V lost 4 bases and J 6 bases, leaving 9 bases between the germline ends. This TCR came from a man aged 30 to 39 in good health. Sequenced: naive CD8+ T cells sorted from blood. V gene TRBV29-1 combines with J gene TRBJ1-1, with D unresolved. CDR3 in amino acids: CSVAGDAEAFF. The DNA for the CDR3 is TGCAGCGTTGCCGGCGACGCTGAAGCTTTCTTT.